These 5 T cell receptor beta chains originate from one sample sequenced in a study of control samples from healthy donors and cancer patients. Produced via immunoSEQ multiplex PCR; TCRdb's table is partial and in-frame only. The table records about 130,000 clones, roughly nine tenths of them present only once. Sample: blood. These receptors all stem from a man aged 18 to 29 in good health.

The chain uses TRBV6-4 and TRBJ1-5; 8 bases fit TRBD1. The V and J ends lost 8 bases and 4 bases, in that order; junction bases with no gene match: 4. The germline V gene encodes CDR1 MRHNA and CDR2 SNTAGT. The CDR3 extends over 13 amino acids. This chain's CDR3 is CASGTGGNQPQHF. Written as DNA, the CDR3 is TGTGCCAGCGGTACAGGGGGAAATCAGCCCCAGCATTTT.

This sequence joins TRBV7-9 and TRBJ1-5, with D unclear. V lost 5 bases, J lost 6 bases, and 11 bases lay in between. Germline V gene lookup returns CDR1 SEHNR and CDR2 FQNEAQ (reference sequence). The CDR3 extends over 13 amino acids. The CDR3 DNA sequence: TGTGCCAGCAGCGCCCCACAAGGTCAGCCCCAGCATTTT. Translated, it gives CASSAPQGQPQHF.

The V gene is TRBV5-1, the J gene TRBJ1-1; D is unclear. This CDR3 contains 13 residues. The germline V gene has CDR1 SGHRS and CDR2 YFSETQ. Trimming left V 7 bases short and J 0 bases short, with 10 bases between. The CDR3 coding sequence is TGCGCCAGCGACGACGGGTTGAACACTGAAGCTTTCTTT. Amino acids: CASDDGLNTEAFF.

This chain links TRBV19 with TRBJ1-2, with D perhaps matching TRBD1 (6 bases). The CDR3 sequence is 15 residues long. Trimming took 5 bases from V and 5 from J, leaving 18 bases between them. Per germline, CDR1 LNHDA and CDR2 SQIVND (reference sequence). The CDR3 DNA sequence: TGTGCCAGTAGTCCGACTGAGGGGGGGTTTTATGGCTACACCTTC. Encoded protein: CASSPTEGGFYGYTF.

The V gene is TRBV7-9, the J gene TRBJ1-5; a weak D match, TRBD1 (5 bases). V was pared by 5 bases and J by 3 bases, with 14 bases between. CDR1 and CDR2 from the germline V gene are SEHNR and FQNEAQ (reference sequence). The CDR3 has 15 residues. CDR3 region: CASSPGTGYNQPQHF. In DNA, the CDR3 is TGTGCCAGCAGCCCCGGTACAGGCTACAATCAGCCCCAGCATTTT.